These T cell receptor beta chains were read from a single sample in a study of CD8 T cells in ankylosing spondylitis. TCRdb re-called the 5' RACE reads with MiXCR, one entry per CDR3 protein. Of around 890,000 distinct CDR3 sequences listed, 12% were seen once; the top ten hold about 0.5%. Sequencing was performed on blood, either unsorted or a sorted T cell fraction (not recorded which). The source of these receptors is a male donor with ankylosing spondylitis. Both conserved end residues are part of each CDR3. Each record gives: V gene, clone size, D gene, CDR3 length, J gene, CDR3 DNA, CDR3 protein. The D gene is left open where the match is weak. Some rows mark clone size as missing; the rest say once, few, many or name a class of expanded clone.

v_gene: TRBV6-2/TRBV6-3
abundance: few
d_gene: .
len: 12
j_gene: TRBJ2-7
CDR3nt: TGTGCCAGCAGGTCAAGGATCTACGAGCAGTACTTC
CDR3aa: CASRSRIYEQYF

v_gene: TRBV7-2
abundance: .
d_gene: .
len: 14
j_gene: TRBJ1-2
CDR3nt: TGTGCCAGCAGCTCGAGGGCAGGTGACTATGGCTACACCTTC
CDR3aa: CASSSRAGDYGYTF

v_gene: TRBV2
abundance: .
d_gene: .
len: 12
j_gene: TRBJ1-1
CDR3nt: TGTGCCAGCAGGGCCAGCCAGGGATCGGCTTTCTTT
CDR3aa: CASRASQGSAFF

v_gene: TRBV20-1
abundance: .
d_gene: .
len: 13
j_gene: TRBJ1-1
CDR3nt: TGCAGTGCCTACAGGGCCTTGGGGACTGAAGCTTTCTTT
CDR3aa: CSAYRALGTEAFF

v_gene: TRBV7-9
abundance: many
d_gene: TRBD2
len: 15
j_gene: TRBJ2-3
CDR3nt: TGTGCCAGCAGCCAGCGGGGGGACCTCACAGATACGCAGTATTTT
CDR3aa: CASSQRGDLTDTQYF

v_gene: TRBV7-9
abundance: .
d_gene: TRBD1
len: 15
j_gene: TRBJ1-3
CDR3nt: TGTGCCAGCAGCCGGGACAGGAATACGGGAAACACCATATATTTT
CDR3aa: CASSRDRNTGNTIYF

v_gene: TRBV30
abundance: .
d_gene: .
len: 16
j_gene: TRBJ2-3
CDR3nt: TGTGCCTGGTCCCGGGGTTGGGCGCGACGAGCAGATACGCAGTATTTT
CDR3aa: CAWSRGWARRADTQYF

v_gene: TRBV3-1
abundance: .
d_gene: .
len: 16
j_gene: TRBJ1-5
CDR3nt: TGTGCCAGCAGCCAACGCCGGGACGGTATCAATCAGCCCCAGCATTTT
CDR3aa: CASSQRRDGINQPQHF

v_gene: TRBV7-9
abundance: .
d_gene: .
len: 16
j_gene: TRBJ2-7
CDR3nt: TGTGCCAGCAGCTTATTCAAAGGGGGACGCACCTACGAGCAGTACTTC
CDR3aa: CASSLFKGGRTYEQYF

v_gene: TRBV12-3/TRBV12-4
abundance: few
d_gene: TRBD1
len: 16
j_gene: TRBJ2-5
CDR3nt: TGTGCCAGCAGTTTAGCACAGGGGAATGCGCGAGAGACCCAGTACTTC
CDR3aa: CASSLAQGNARETQYF

v_gene: TRBV18
abundance: few
d_gene: .
len: 14
j_gene: TRBJ1-1
CDR3nt: TGTGCCAGCTCACCGGAAAGGGCGAATATTGAAGCTTTCTTT
CDR3aa: CASSPERANIEAFF

v_gene: TRBV29-1
abundance: few
d_gene: TRBD1
len: 13
j_gene: TRBJ1-5
CDR3nt: TGCAGCGTTCGACAGGGAGATTATCAGCCCCAGCATTTT
CDR3aa: CSVRQGDYQPQHF

v_gene: TRBV4-2
abundance: .
d_gene: .
len: 15
j_gene: TRBJ2-7
CDR3nt: TGTGCCAGCAGCCAACGCCCGGAGACCCCCTACGAGCAGTACTTC
CDR3aa: CASSQRPETPYEQYF

v_gene: TRBV27
abundance: few
d_gene: .
len: 13
j_gene: TRBJ2-7
CDR3nt: TGTGCCAGCAGTTCGACAGGAAACCACGAGCAGTACTTC
CDR3aa: CASSSTGNHEQYF

v_gene: TRBV4-2
abundance: many
d_gene: TRBD1
len: 15
j_gene: TRBJ1-6
CDR3nt: TGTGCCAGCAGCCTTGACAGGGCGAGTAACTCACCCCTCCACTTT
CDR3aa: CASSLDRASNSPLHF

v_gene: TRBV7-2
abundance: few
d_gene: .
len: 17
j_gene: TRBJ1-2
CDR3nt: TGTGCCAGCAGCTTGATTTTAGGGGCGCCTAATCACTATGGCTACACCTTC
CDR3aa: CASSLILGAPNHYGYTF

v_gene: TRBV12-3/TRBV12-4
abundance: few
d_gene: .
len: 13
j_gene: TRBJ1-1
CDR3nt: TGTGCCAGCAGTTTACGACAGATCGCTGAAGCTTTCTTT
CDR3aa: CASSLRQIAEAFF

v_gene: TRBV7-9
abundance: .
d_gene: .
len: 13
j_gene: TRBJ1-4
CDR3nt: TGTGCCAGCAGCTTACAAACTAATGAAAAACTGTTTTTT
CDR3aa: CASSLQTNEKLFF

v_gene: TRBV12-3/TRBV12-4
abundance: .
d_gene: TRBD1
len: 16
j_gene: TRBJ1-1
CDR3nt: TGTGCCAGCAGTCCCCGGGACAGGGGTGTTGGAACTGAAGCTTTCTTT
CDR3aa: CASSPRDRGVGTEAFF

v_gene: TRBV7-8
abundance: .
d_gene: .
len: 14
j_gene: TRBJ2-1
CDR3nt: TGTGCCAGCAGCCTCGGAGGAGGGCCGGGTGAGCAGTTCTTC
CDR3aa: CASSLGGGPGEQFF

v_gene: TRBV20-1
abundance: few
d_gene: .
len: 13
j_gene: TRBJ1-2
CDR3nt: TGCAGTGCTAGAGGACAGCCGGGGGATGGCTACACCTTC
CDR3aa: CSARGQPGDGYTF

v_gene: TRBV12-3/TRBV12-4
abundance: few
d_gene: .
len: 13
j_gene: TRBJ2-5
CDR3nt: TGTGCCAGCAGTGATGTCTGGGGAGAGACCCAGTACTTC
CDR3aa: CASSDVWGETQYF

v_gene: TRBV6-5
abundance: few
d_gene: TRBD2
len: 15
j_gene: TRBJ2-7
CDR3nt: TGTGCCAGCAGTTACTCGGGCCTAGCGGGAGACGAGCAGTACTTC
CDR3aa: CASSYSGLAGDEQYF

v_gene: TRBV20-1
abundance: .
d_gene: .
len: 15
j_gene: TRBJ2-1
CDR3nt: TGCAGTGCTAGAGATGGGAGGCACTCCTACAATGAGCAGTTCTTC
CDR3aa: CSARDGRHSYNEQFF

v_gene: TRBV18
abundance: .
d_gene: .
len: 16
j_gene: TRBJ2-3
CDR3nt: TGTGCCAGCTCCACCACGGAGGGCGGGGGCACAGATACGCAGTATTTT
CDR3aa: CASSTTEGGGTDTQYF

v_gene: TRBV10-3
abundance: few
d_gene: TRBD1
len: 17
j_gene: TRBJ2-5
CDR3nt: TGTGCCATCAGTGATGGTTGGGGGACAGGGGTTCGAGAGACCCAGTACTTC
CDR3aa: CAISDGWGTGVRETQYF

v_gene: TRBV5-1
abundance: many
d_gene: TRBD1
len: 14
j_gene: TRBJ2-1
CDR3nt: TGCGCCAGCAGCCCCGGACAGGGTTGGAATGAGCAGTTCTTC
CDR3aa: CASSPGQGWNEQFF

v_gene: TRBV7-2
abundance: few
d_gene: .
len: 15
j_gene: TRBJ1-6
CDR3nt: TGTGCCAGCAGCTTAGGTCCAGGGGAGTATTCACCCCTCCACTTT
CDR3aa: CASSLGPGEYSPLHF

v_gene: TRBV30
abundance: few
d_gene: .
len: 14
j_gene: TRBJ1-1
CDR3nt: TGTGCCTGGAGTGTGATGCAGCTCAACACTGAAGCTTTCTTT
CDR3aa: CAWSVMQLNTEAFF

v_gene: TRBV24-1
abundance: few
d_gene: TRBD2
len: 19
j_gene: TRBJ2-3
CDR3nt: TGTGCCACCAGTGGAAGGGCGGGAGGCCCATCTAGCTCCCAAGATACGCAGTATTTT
CDR3aa: CATSGRAGGPSSSQDTQYF

v_gene: TRBV12-3/TRBV12-4
abundance: .
d_gene: TRBD2
len: 15
j_gene: TRBJ2-7
CDR3nt: TGTGCCAGCAGCCCGCTAGCGGGAGGGTCTCACGAGCAGTACTTC
CDR3aa: CASSPLAGGSHEQYF

v_gene: TRBV5-1
abundance: .
d_gene: .
len: 14
j_gene: TRBJ1-1
CDR3nt: TGCGCCAGCACTCCACGGGGGATGAACACTGAAGCTTACTTT
CDR3aa: CASTPRGMNTEAYF

v_gene: TRBV12-3/TRBV12-4
abundance: few
d_gene: .
len: 14
j_gene: TRBJ2-2
CDR3nt: TGTGCCAGCGGGAGGCGGGCGAACACCGGGGAGCTGTTTTTT
CDR3aa: CASGRRANTGELFF

v_gene: TRBV20-1
abundance: .
d_gene: TRBD1
len: 13
j_gene: TRBJ2-2
CDR3nt: TGCAGTGCTGGCAGACAGGGCTCCGGGGAGCTGTTTTTT
CDR3aa: CSAGRQGSGELFF

v_gene: TRBV4-1
abundance: .
d_gene: .
len: 15
j_gene: TRBJ2-4
CDR3nt: TGCGCCAGCAGCCAGCAGGGCTTAGCCAAAAACATTCAGTACTTC
CDR3aa: CASSQQGLAKNIQYF

v_gene: TRBV7-2
abundance: .
d_gene: TRBD1
len: 14
j_gene: TRBJ1-1
CDR3nt: TGTGCCAGCAGCGGGGGCAGGGGGCAAGCAGTTGCTTTCTTT
CDR3aa: CASSGGRGQAVAFF

v_gene: TRBV5-4
abundance: .
d_gene: .
len: 16
j_gene: TRBJ1-6
CDR3nt: TGTGCCAGCAGCGCCGTTGGGAGCTCCTATAATTCACCCCTCCACTTT
CDR3aa: CASSAVGSSYNSPLHF

v_gene: TRBV12-3/TRBV12-4
abundance: .
d_gene: TRBD1
len: 15
j_gene: TRBJ2-2
CDR3nt: TGTGCCAGCAGTTGGGACAGGAGTAGATCCGGGGAGCTGTTTTTT
CDR3aa: CASSWDRSRSGELFF

v_gene: TRBV7-9
abundance: .
d_gene: TRBD2
len: 16
j_gene: TRBJ2-1
CDR3nt: TGTGCCAGCAGCCCGATAGCGGGATTGACCTACAATGAGCAGTTCTTC
CDR3aa: CASSPIAGLTYNEQFF

v_gene: TRBV20-1
abundance: many
d_gene: .
len: 13
j_gene: TRBJ1-1
CDR3nt: TGCAGTGCTAGGACAGATTTGAACACTGAAGCTTTCTTT
CDR3aa: CSARTDLNTEAFF

v_gene: TRBV6-1
abundance: .
d_gene: .
len: 12
j_gene: TRBJ1-1
CDR3nt: TGTGCCAGCAGTGAAGGGGGTGTTAGGGCTTTCTTT
CDR3aa: CASSEGGVRAFF

v_gene: TRBV5-1
abundance: few
d_gene: TRBD1
len: 14
j_gene: TRBJ1-2
CDR3nt: TGCGCCAGCAGCTTGGGACAGGGCTCAGGTGGCTACACCTTC
CDR3aa: CASSLGQGSGGYTF

v_gene: TRBV11-1
abundance: .
d_gene: .
len: 13
j_gene: TRBJ1-1
CDR3nt: TGTGCCAGCAGCTCATTTACCGACACTGAAGCTTTCTTT
CDR3aa: CASSSFTDTEAFF

v_gene: TRBV7-8
abundance: .
d_gene: .
len: 14
j_gene: TRBJ2-1
CDR3nt: TGTGCCAGCAGCTTAACGGAGGCGTACAATGAGCAGTTCTTC
CDR3aa: CASSLTEAYNEQFF

v_gene: TRBV11-3
abundance: many
d_gene: .
len: 14
j_gene: TRBJ2-3
CDR3nt: TGTGCCAGCAGCCGTCAGGGAAGTACAGATACGCAGTATTTT
CDR3aa: CASSRQGSTDTQYF

v_gene: TRBV5-6
abundance: few
d_gene: TRBD1
len: 16
j_gene: TRBJ1-1
CDR3nt: TGTGCCAGCAGCTTGGGTACAAGGGACAGAGACACTGAAGCTTTCTTT
CDR3aa: CASSLGTRDRDTEAFF

v_gene: TRBV7-2
abundance: .
d_gene: TRBD2
len: 15
j_gene: TRBJ2-1
CDR3nt: TGTGCCAGCAGCGAGCGGGGGGGCTCCTACAATGAGCAGTTCTTC
CDR3aa: CASSERGGSYNEQFF

v_gene: TRBV5-1
abundance: few
d_gene: .
len: 13
j_gene: TRBJ2-5
CDR3nt: TGCGCCAGTCATTACGACCCGGAAGAGACCCAGTACTTC
CDR3aa: CASHYDPEETQYF

v_gene: TRBV28
abundance: few
d_gene: .
len: 12
j_gene: TRBJ2-7
CDR3nt: TGTGCCAGCACGGGGGATCCCAACGAGCAGTACTTC
CDR3aa: CASTGDPNEQYF

v_gene: TRBV4-2
abundance: few
d_gene: .
len: 15
j_gene: TRBJ1-5
CDR3nt: TGTGCCAGCAGCCAAGATATTGGTGGGTATCAGCCCCAGCATTTT
CDR3aa: CASSQDIGGYQPQHF

v_gene: TRBV28
abundance: many
d_gene: TRBD1
len: 15
j_gene: TRBJ1-1
CDR3nt: TGTGCCAGCAGTTCCGCCGGGACAGGGATTGGTGAAGCTTTCTTT
CDR3aa: CASSSAGTGIGEAFF

v_gene: TRBV18
abundance: many
d_gene: .
len: 13
j_gene: TRBJ1-2
CDR3nt: TGTGCCAGCTCACCACCGTTGACCAATGGCTACACCTTC
CDR3aa: CASSPPLTNGYTF

v_gene: TRBV6-5
abundance: .
d_gene: TRBD1
len: 15
j_gene: TRBJ1-5
CDR3nt: TGTGCCAGCAGTTATAGGACAGGCACGAACCAGCCCCAGCATTTT
CDR3aa: CASSYRTGTNQPQHF

v_gene: TRBV6-1
abundance: .
d_gene: TRBD1
len: 17
j_gene: TRBJ2-3
CDR3nt: TGTGCCAGCAGTCCCCTAATAGGGACAGGGAAATCAGATACGCAGTATTTT
CDR3aa: CASSPLIGTGKSDTQYF